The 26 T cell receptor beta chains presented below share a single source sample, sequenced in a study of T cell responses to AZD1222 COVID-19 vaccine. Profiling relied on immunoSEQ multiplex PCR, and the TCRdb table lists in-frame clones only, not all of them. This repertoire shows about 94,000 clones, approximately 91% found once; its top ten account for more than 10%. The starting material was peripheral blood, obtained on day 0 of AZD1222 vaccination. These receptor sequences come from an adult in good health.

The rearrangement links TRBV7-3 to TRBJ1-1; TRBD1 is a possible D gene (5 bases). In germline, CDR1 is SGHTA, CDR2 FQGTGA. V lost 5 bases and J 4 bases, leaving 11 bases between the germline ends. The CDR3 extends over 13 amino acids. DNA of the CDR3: TGTGCCAGCAGCGAACTGGGGGGCACTGAAGCTTTCTTT. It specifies CASSELGGTEAFF.

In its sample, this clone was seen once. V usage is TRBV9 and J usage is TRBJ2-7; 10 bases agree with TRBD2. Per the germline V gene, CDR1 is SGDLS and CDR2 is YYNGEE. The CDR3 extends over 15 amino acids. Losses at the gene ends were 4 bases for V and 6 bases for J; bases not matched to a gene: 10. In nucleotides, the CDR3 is TGTGCCAGCAGCCCCCGACTAGCGGGTACGGGCGAGCAGTACTTC. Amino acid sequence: CASSPRLAGTGEQYF.

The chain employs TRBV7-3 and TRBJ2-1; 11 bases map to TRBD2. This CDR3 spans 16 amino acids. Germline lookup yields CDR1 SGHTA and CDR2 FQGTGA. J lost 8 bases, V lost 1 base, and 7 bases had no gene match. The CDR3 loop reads CASSLINSGGADEQFF. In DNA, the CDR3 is TGTGCCAGCAGCTTAATAAATAGCGGGGGGGCCGATGAGCAGTTCTTC.

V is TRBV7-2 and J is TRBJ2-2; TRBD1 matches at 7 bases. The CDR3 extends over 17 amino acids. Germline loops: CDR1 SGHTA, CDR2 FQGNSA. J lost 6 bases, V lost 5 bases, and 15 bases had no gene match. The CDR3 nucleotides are TGTGCCAGCAGCGACAGATCGACAGGGATCAGCGCCGGGGAGCTGTTTTTT. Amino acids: CASSDRSTGISAGELFF.

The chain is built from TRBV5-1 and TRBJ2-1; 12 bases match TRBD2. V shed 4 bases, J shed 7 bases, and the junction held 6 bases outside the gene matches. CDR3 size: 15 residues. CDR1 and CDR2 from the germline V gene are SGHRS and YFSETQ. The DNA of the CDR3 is TGCGCCAGCAGCCTGGGACTAGCGGGCCAGAATGAGCAGTTCTTC. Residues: CASSLGLAGQNEQFF.

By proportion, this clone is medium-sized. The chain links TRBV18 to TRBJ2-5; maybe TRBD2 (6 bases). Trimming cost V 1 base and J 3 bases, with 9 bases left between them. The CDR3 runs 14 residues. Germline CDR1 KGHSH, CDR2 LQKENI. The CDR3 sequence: CASSPLAAEETQYF. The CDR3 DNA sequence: TGTGCCAGCTCACCACTAGCGGCCGAAGAGACCCAGTACTTC.

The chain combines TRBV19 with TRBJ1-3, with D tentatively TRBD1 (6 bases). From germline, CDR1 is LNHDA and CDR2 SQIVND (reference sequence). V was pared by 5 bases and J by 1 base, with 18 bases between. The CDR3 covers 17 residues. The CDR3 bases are TGTGCCAGTAGTCTATCGGACAGCGGGTTTTCTGGAAACACCATATATTTT. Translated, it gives CASSLSDSGFSGNTIYF. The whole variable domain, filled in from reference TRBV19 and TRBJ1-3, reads DGGITQSPKYLFRKEGQNVTLSCEQNLNHDAMYWYRQDPGQGLRLIYYSQIVNDFQKGDIAEGYSVSREKKESFPLTVTSAQKNPTAFYLCASSLSDSGFSGNTIYFGEGSWLTVV.

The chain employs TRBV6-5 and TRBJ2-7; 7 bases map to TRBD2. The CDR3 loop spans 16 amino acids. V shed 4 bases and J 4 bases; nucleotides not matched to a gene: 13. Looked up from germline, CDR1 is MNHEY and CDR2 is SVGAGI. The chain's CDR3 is CASSSYAGTTNYEQYF. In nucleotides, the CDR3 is TGTGCCAGCAGTTCCTATGCCGGGACTACGAATTACGAGCAGTACTTC.

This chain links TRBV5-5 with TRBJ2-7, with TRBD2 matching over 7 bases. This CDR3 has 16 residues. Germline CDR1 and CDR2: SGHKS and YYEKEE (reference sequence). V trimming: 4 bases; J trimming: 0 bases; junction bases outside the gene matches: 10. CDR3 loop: CASSDPGLRSSYEQYF. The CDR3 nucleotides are TGTGCCAGCAGCGACCCGGGACTACGTAGCTCCTACGAGCAGTACTTC.

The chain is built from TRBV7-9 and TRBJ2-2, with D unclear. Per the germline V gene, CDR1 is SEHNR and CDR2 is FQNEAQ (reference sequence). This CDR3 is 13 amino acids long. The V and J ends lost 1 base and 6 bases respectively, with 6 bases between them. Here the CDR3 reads CASSLETAGELFF. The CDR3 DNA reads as TGTGCCAGCAGCTTAGAGACCGCCGGGGAGCTGTTTTTT.

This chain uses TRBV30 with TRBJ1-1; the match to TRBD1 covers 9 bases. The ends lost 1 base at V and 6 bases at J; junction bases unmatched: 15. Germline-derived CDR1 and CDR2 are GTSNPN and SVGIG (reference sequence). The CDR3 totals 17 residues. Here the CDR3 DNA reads TGTGCCTGGAGTGACGGGCAAGGACAGGGGAGGTTCGCTGAAGCTTTCTTT. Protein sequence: CAWSDGQGQGRFAEAFF.

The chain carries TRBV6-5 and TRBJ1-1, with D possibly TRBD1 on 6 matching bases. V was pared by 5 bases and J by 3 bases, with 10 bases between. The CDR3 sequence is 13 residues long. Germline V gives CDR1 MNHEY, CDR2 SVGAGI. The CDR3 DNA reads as TGTGCCAGCAGTCCTAGGGGGGACACTGAAGCTTTCTTT. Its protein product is CASSPRGDTEAFF.

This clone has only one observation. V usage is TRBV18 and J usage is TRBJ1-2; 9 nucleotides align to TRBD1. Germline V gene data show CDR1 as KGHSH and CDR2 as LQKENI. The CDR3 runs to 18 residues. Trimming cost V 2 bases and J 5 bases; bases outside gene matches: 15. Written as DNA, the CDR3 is TGTGCCAGCTCACCAGTCCCTTTACAGGGGGCGCTTGGGTATGGCTACACCTTC. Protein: CASSPVPLQGALGYGYTF.

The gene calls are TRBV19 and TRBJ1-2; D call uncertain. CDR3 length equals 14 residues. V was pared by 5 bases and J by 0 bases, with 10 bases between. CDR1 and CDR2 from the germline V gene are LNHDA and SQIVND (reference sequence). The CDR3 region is CASSPSAPNYGYTF. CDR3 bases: TGTGCCAGTAGTCCCTCGGCACCTAACTATGGCTACACCTTC.

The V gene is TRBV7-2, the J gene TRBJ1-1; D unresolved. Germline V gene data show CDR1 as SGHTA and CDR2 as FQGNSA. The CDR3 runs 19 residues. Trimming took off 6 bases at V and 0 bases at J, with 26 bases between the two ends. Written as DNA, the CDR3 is TGTGCCAGCAGACAATATTTTGGCACCGGGGTGACAATGAACACTGAAGCTTTCTTT. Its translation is CASRQYFGTGVTMNTEAFF.

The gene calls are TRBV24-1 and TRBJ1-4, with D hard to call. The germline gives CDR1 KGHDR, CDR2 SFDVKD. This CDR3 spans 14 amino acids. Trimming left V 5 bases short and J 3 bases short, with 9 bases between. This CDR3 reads CATSGGPANEKLFF. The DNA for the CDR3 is TGTGCCACCAGTGGAGGCCCAGCTAATGAAAAACTGTTTTTT.

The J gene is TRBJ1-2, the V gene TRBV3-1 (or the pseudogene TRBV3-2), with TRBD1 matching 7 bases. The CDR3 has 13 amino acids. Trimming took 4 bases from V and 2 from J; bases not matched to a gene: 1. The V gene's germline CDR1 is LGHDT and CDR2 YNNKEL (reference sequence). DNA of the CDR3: TGTGCCAGCAGCCCGACAGGGAACTATGGCTACACCTTC. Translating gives CASSPTGNYGYTF.

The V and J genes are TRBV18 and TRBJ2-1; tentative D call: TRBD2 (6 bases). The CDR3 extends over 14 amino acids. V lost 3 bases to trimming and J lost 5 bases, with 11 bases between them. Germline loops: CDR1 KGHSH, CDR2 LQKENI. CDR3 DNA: TGTGCCAGCTCACCCGCGTCGGGGGACAATGAGCAGTTCTTC. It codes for CASSPASGDNEQFF.

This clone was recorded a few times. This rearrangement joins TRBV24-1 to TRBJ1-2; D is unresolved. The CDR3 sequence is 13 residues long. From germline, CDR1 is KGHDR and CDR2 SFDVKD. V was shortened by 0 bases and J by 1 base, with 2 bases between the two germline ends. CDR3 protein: CATSDLGNYGYTF. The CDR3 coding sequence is TGTGCCACCAGTGATTTGGGTAACTATGGCTACACCTTC.

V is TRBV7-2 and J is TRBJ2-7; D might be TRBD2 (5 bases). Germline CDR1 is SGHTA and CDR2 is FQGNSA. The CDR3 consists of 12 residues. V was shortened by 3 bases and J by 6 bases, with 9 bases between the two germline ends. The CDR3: CASSFTGGEQYF. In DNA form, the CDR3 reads TGTGCCAGCAGCTTTACTGGAGGCGAGCAGTACTTC.

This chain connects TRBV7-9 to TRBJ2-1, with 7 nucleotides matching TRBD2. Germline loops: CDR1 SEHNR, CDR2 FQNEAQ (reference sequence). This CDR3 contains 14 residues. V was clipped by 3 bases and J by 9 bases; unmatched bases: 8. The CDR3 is CASSFGGGEVEQFF. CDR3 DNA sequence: TGTGCCAGCAGCTTCGGCGGGGGAGAGGTTGAGCAGTTCTTC.

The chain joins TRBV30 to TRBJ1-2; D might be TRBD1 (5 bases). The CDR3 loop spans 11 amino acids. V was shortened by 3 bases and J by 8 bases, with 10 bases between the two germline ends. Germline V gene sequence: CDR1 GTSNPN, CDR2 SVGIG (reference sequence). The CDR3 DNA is TGTGCCTGGAGCCCGGGGGAGGGCTACACCTTC. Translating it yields CAWSPGEGYTF.

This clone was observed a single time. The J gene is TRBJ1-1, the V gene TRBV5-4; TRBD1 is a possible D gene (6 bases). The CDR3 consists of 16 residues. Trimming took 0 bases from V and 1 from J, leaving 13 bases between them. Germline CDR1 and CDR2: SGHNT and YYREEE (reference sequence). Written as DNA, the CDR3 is TGTGCCAGCAGCTTGGTGGGGGCGTGGGGGAACACTGAAGCTTTCTTT. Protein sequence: CASSLVGAWGNTEAFF.

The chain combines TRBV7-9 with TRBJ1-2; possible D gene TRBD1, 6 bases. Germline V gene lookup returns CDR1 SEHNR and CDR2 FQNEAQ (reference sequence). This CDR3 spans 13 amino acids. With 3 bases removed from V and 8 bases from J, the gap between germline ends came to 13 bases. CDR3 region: CASSFFPGGGYTF. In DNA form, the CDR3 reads TGTGCCAGCAGCTTCTTCCCGGGGGGCGGCTACACCTTC.

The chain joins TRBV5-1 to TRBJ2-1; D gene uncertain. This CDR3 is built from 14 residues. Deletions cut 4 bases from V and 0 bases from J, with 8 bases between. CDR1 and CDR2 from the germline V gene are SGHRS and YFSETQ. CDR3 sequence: CASSLSSSYNEQFF. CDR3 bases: TGCGCCAGCAGCCTGTCGAGCTCCTACAATGAGCAGTTCTTC.

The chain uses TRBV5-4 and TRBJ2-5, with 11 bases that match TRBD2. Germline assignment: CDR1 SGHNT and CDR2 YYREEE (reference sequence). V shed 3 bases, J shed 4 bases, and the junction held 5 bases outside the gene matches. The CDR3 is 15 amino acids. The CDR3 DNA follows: TGTGCCAGCAGCTCCCCTAGCGGGGGGCGAGAGACCCAGTACTTC. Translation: CASSSPSGGRETQYF.